The 9 T cell receptor beta chains below were found in one sample sequenced in a study of cytomegalovirus exposure and HLA in healthy donors. PCR involved 60 Vbeta and 13 Jbeta primers. Clones were sequenced by immunoSEQ multiplex PCR, and TCRdb holds only the in-frame ones, with some missing. Of approximately 150,000 clones in the sample, roughly 85% were seen once. Sequencing used PBMCs. These receptors were taken from a male donor in good health and CMV-seronegative.

V is TRBV4-1 and J is TRBJ1-2; D might be TRBD1 (6 bases). The CDR3 length is 15 residues. The V end was cut by 6 bases, the J end by 5 bases, with 19 bases between. Per the germline V gene, CDR1 is MGHRA and CDR2 is YSYEKL. The CDR3 region has the DNA TGCGCCAGCAGTTTGGGAACACAGGGAGTTTATGGCTACACCTTC. It is translated as CASSLGTQGVYGYTF.

V gene TRBV5-1 combines with J gene TRBJ2-1; 7 bases map to TRBD2. Germline lookup yields CDR1 SGHRS and CDR2 YFSETQ. V lost 2 bases to trimming and J lost 1 base; unmatched junction nucleotides: 12. The CDR3 totals 18 residues. The CDR3 sequence is CASSFPVGGSPSYNEQFF. Here the CDR3 DNA reads TGCGCCAGCAGCTTTCCGGTGGGCGGGAGCCCATCCTACAATGAGCAGTTCTTC.

Written as DNA, the CDR3 is TGTGCCAGCAGCTTATTGGGCCTGAACACTGAAGCTTTCTTT. This encodes CASSLLGLNTEAFF. The gene calls are TRBV5-6 and TRBJ1-1; D is unresolved. The length of the CDR3 is 14 residues. Germline V CDR1 and CDR2: SGHDT, YYEEEE. V shed 2 bases and J shed 0 bases, with 8 bases lying between them.

The chain employs TRBV4-3 and TRBJ2-1, with D perhaps matching TRBD2 (6 bases). Germline CDR1 is LGHNA and CDR2 is YSLEER. The V and J ends lost 0 bases and 1 base respectively, with 10 bases between them. This CDR3 is 16 amino acids long. The CDR3 DNA is TGCGCCAGCAGCCAAGATCCTAGCGATTCCTACAATGAGCAGTTCTTC. As protein: CASSQDPSDSYNEQFF.

J is TRBJ2-5 and V is TRBV28; 9 bases line up with TRBD1. The J call may be mistaken, given a closer DNA end match to TRBJ2-7. This CDR3 has 20 residues. Germline lookup yields CDR1 MDHEN and CDR2 SYDVKM. The DNA for the CDR3 is TGTGCCAGCAGTTTATTATCCGGTCAACAGGGGGCTTCTAGCTTCTACGAGCAGTACTTC. The encoded protein is CASSLLSGQQGASSFYEQYF.

The CDR3 spells CASSFQCGQKSGNTIYF. For the CDR3, the DNA is TGTGCCAGCAGTTTCCAATGCGGACAGAAATCTGGAAACACCATATATTTT. This chain connects TRBV25-1 to TRBJ1-3; D is perhaps TRBD1 (6 bases). V was clipped by 5 bases and J by 1 base, with 18 bases between them. Germline V lookup: CDR1 MGHDK, CDR2 SYGVNS. There are 17 residues in the CDR3. Together with reference TRBV25-1 and TRBJ1-3, the CDR3 gives the full variable domain: EADIYQTPRYLVIGTGKKITLECSQTMGHDKMYWYQQDPGMELHLIHYSYGVNSTEKGDLSSESTVSRIRTEHFPLTLESARPSHTSQYLCASSFQCGQKSGNTIYFGEGSWLTVV.

This sequence joins TRBV5-6 and TRBJ1-2; maybe TRBD1 (6 bases). The CDR3 extends over 16 amino acids. Trimming took off 4 bases at V and 4 bases at J, with 20 bases between the two ends. From germline, CDR1 is SGHDT and CDR2 YYEEEE. CDR3 loop: CASSPGQTHHLYGYTF. DNA for the CDR3: TGTGCCAGCAGCCCCGGACAGACTCACCATCTCTATGGCTACACCTTC.

The chain links TRBV6-5 to TRBJ1-3, with a tentative D call TRBD1 (5 bases). CDR1 and CDR2 (germline): MNHEY, SVGAGI. The CDR3 has 15 amino acids. V was clipped by 0 bases and J by 0 bases, with 6 bases between them. Here the CDR3 reads CASSYSDSSGNTIYF. CDR3 coding DNA: TGTGCCAGCAGTTACTCAGACAGCTCTGGAAACACCATATATTTT.

In this sample, this clone turned up once. The chain joins TRBV7-2 to TRBJ1-3; 7 bases agree with TRBD1. The CDR3 runs to 15 residues. Germline V gene lookup returns CDR1 SGHTA and CDR2 FQGNSA. V lost 1 base to trimming and J lost 3 bases; unmatched junction nucleotides: 3. As DNA, the CDR3 is TGTGCCAGCAGCTTAGAAAACAGGGGTGGAAACACCATATATTTT. Translated: CASSLENRGGNTIYF.